The 7 T cell receptor beta chains in this list originate from one sample, sequenced in a study of neurological immune-mediated disorders. Using its own MiXCR run on the 5' RACE reads, TCRdb lists one record per CDR3 protein. The table has approximately 58,000 distinct CDR3 sequences, over 10% seen once. What was sequenced was PBMCs. The origin of the receptors is a man aged 55 to 69 in good health.

This clonotype was counted many times. This chain connects TRBV20-1 to TRBJ1-5; 7 bases match TRBD1. Trimming took 7 bases from V and 2 from J; bases not matched to a gene: 5. The CDR3 has 13 residues. CDR1 and CDR2 from the germline V gene are DFQATT and SNEGSKA (reference sequence). CDR3 protein: CSGQGGGNQPQHF. The CDR3 region has the DNA TGCAGTGGCCAGGGGGGAGGCAATCAGCCCCAGCATTTT.

This clonotype was counted ten times or more. The chain has TRBV7-2 and TRBJ2-3, with D possibly being TRBD1 or TRBD2 (5 bases each). Trimming took off 2 bases at V and 6 bases at J, with 15 bases between the two ends. The CDR3 totals 15 residues. The V gene's germline CDR1 is SGHTA and CDR2 FQGNSA. CDR3 bases: TGTGCCAGCAGCTTAAGTCGGGACCCAGGGGATACGCAGTATTTT. Protein product: CASSLSRDPGDTQYF.

This clonotype has at least ten counts. This chain links TRBV11-2 with TRBJ2-5, with 12 bases that match TRBD2. V shed 8 bases and J 6 bases; nucleotides not matched to a gene: 16. The CDR3 has 17 amino acids. The germline V gene has CDR1 SGHAT and CDR2 FQNNGV. CDR3 sequence reads: CASSQTSGSYKEKTQYF. CDR3 nucleotide sequence: TGTGCCAGCTCCCAGACTAGCGGGAGTTACAAGGAAAAGACCCAGTACTTC.

This clonotype was picked up many times. In DNA, the CDR3 is TGTGCCAGCAGTTCAGCGGCAGATCATAATTCACCCCTCCACTTT. Its protein is CASSSAADHNSPLHF. The chain recombines TRBV28 with TRBJ1-6; D is uncertain. Per the germline V gene, CDR1 is MDHEN and CDR2 is SYDVKM. The V and J ends lost 4 bases and 5 bases respectively, with 12 bases between them. The length of the CDR3 is 15 residues. Full variable domain (rest looked up from reference TRBV28 and TRBJ1-6): DVKVTQSSRYLVKRTGEKVFLECVQDMDHENMFWYRQDPGLGLRLIYFSYDVKMKEKGDIPEGYSVSREKKERFSLILESASTNQTSMYLCASSSAADHNSPLHFGNGTRLTVT.

This clonotype showed up many times. The chain is built from TRBV28 and TRBJ2-7, with a possible D match to TRBD2 (5 bases). The CDR3 covers 15 residues. Germline V gives CDR1 MDHEN, CDR2 SYDVKM. V gave up 1 base and J gave up 5 bases, with 15 bases separating them. The CDR3 DNA reads TGTGCCAGCAGTTTATTACGGGGAAATATTAACGAGCAGTACTTC. Amino acid sequence: CASSLLRGNINEQYF.

In its sample, this clonotype was seen a few times. This chain uses TRBV7-6 with TRBJ2-7, with 11 nucleotides matching TRBD1. V lost 4 bases, J lost 2 bases, and 7 bases stayed unmatched. Germline lookup yields CDR1 SGHVS and CDR2 FNYEAQ. The CDR3 is 16 amino acids. The CDR3: CASSSQPGQGAYEQYF. The CDR3 coding sequence is TGTGCCAGCAGCTCCCAGCCGGGACAGGGGGCCTACGAGCAGTACTTC.

A note on this clonotype: This may be a read error, as it is one base from a much larger clone. The chain combines TRBV27 with TRBJ1-5; a possible D gene is TRBD1 (6 bases). This CDR3 has 13 amino acids. From germline, CDR1 is MNHEY and CDR2 SMNVEV (reference sequence). The CDR3 loop reads CASSRTANQTQHF. DNA of the CDR3: TGTGCCAGCAGTCGGACAGCTAATCAGACCCAGCATTTT.